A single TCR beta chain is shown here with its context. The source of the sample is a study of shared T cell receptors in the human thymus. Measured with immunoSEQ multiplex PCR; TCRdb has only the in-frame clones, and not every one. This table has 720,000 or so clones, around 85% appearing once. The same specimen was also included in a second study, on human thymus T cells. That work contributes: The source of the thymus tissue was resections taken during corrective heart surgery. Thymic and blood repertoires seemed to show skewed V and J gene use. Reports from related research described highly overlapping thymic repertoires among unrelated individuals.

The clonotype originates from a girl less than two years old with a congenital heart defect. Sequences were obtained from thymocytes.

This CDR3 is CASSQSRQGQGRDGYTF. CDR3 bases: TGTGCCAGCAGCCAATCCCGACAGGGGCAGGGCAGAGATGGCTACACCTTC. V is TRBV7-9 and J is TRBJ1-2; 8 bases map to TRBD1. The CDR3 has 17 residues. Germline loops: CDR1 SEHNR, CDR2 FQNEAQ (reference sequence). J lost 6 bases, V lost 5 bases, and 17 bases had no gene match.